This T cell receptor beta chain derives from a study of T cell responses to AZD1222 COVID-19 vaccine. In regard to this clone: The target antigen is unknown.

Sequencing used immunoSEQ multiplex PCR; TCRdb keeps in-frame clones, though not all of them. The table records 75,000 to 95,000 clones, around 93% of them present only once. Study outcomes and limitations: Spike was spanned by vaccine-associated CD4 TCRs, with dominance at 160-218 and 743-854. A rise in Spike-specific TCR breadth and depth followed two AZD1222 doses. Clonal diversity may have been underestimated in mostly white British donors.

Per germline, CDR1 SGHNT and CDR2 YYREEE (reference sequence). This CDR3 is built from 15 residues. V dropped 4 bases and J dropped 2 bases, with 13 bases sitting between them. Researchers grouped second doses given at about 4 or about 12 weeks into one pool. The J gene is TRBJ1-3, the V gene TRBV5-4; D might be TRBD1 (6 bases). This clonotype was sampled from an adult who received the AZD1222 COVID-19 vaccine. This sample comprised peripheral blood, obtained 28 days after the second AZD1222 dose. CDR3 sequence reads: CASSTLQGPGNTIYF. Here the CDR3 DNA reads TGTGCCAGCAGCACATTACAGGGACCTGGAAACACCATATATTTT.